This TCR beta chain was recovered during a study of cytomegalovirus exposure and HLA in healthy donors. Study background: Tens of millions of unique TCRs, all from HLA-typed donors, were included in an early release of the data.

Both 60 Vbeta primers and 13 Jbeta primers went into the PCR. The protocol was immunoSEQ multiplex PCR, while the TCRdb copy is restricted to in-frame clones and leaves out a portion. This table holds 170,000 or so clones, around 77% found once. Though nominally healthy at sampling, donors likely had unrecorded immune exposures. CDR3 length equals 16 residues. J was trimmed by 2 bases and V by 5 bases; bases with no gene match: 9. CDR1 MDHEN and CDR2 SYDVKM come from the germline V gene. The chain employs TRBV28 and TRBJ1-2, with TRBD1 identical over 9 bases. This sequence was found in a woman aged 25 to 45 in good health and CMV-seronegative. Sequenced sample: PBMCs. The CDR3 here is CASSPQGQGPNYGYTF. Here the CDR3 DNA reads TGTGCCAGCAGTCCACAGGGACAGGGACCAAACTATGGCTACACCTTC.